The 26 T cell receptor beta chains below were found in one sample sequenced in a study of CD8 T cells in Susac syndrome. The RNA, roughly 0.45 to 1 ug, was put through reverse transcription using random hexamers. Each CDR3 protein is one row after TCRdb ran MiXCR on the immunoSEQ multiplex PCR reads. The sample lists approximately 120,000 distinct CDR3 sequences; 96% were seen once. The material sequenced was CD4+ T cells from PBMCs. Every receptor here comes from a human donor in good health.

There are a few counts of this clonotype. This CDR3 reads CASSFPGGQETQYF. The CDR3, as DNA: TGTGCCAGCAGTTTTCCGGGGGGACAAGAGACCCAGTACTTC. The V and J genes are TRBV28 and TRBJ2-5; TRBD2 matches at 7 bases. The V gene's germline CDR1 is MDHEN and CDR2 SYDVKM. The trim removed 3 bases at V and 2 bases at J, leaving 3 bases unmatched. This CDR3 is 14 amino acids long.

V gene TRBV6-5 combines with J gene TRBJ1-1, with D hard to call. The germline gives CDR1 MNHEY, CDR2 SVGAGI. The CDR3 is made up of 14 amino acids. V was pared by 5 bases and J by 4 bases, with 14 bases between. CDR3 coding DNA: TGTGCCAGCAGTCCCCTTGGCAGCGGCACTGAAGCTTTCTTT. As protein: CASSPLGSGTEAFF.

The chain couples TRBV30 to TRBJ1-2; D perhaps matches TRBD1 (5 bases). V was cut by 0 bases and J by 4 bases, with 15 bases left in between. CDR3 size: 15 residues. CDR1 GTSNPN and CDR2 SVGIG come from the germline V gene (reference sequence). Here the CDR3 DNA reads TGTGCCTGGAGTGTAGTTGGAGGGGCTACCTATGGCTACACCTTC. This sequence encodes CAWSVVGGATYGYTF.

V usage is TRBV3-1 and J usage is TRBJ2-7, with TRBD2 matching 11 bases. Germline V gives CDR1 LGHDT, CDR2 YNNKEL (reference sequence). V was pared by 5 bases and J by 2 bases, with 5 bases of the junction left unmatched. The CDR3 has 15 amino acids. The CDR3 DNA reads TGTGCCAGCAGCTCTACTAGCGGGAGCGCCTACGAGCAGTACTTC. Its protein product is CASSSTSGSAYEQYF.

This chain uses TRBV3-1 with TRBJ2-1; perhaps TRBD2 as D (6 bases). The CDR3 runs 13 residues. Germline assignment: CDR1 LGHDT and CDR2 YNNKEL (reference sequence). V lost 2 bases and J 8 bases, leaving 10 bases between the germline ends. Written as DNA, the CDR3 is TGTGCCAGCAGCCAACTAAGCGGGCATGAGCAGTTCTTC. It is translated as CASSQLSGHEQFF.

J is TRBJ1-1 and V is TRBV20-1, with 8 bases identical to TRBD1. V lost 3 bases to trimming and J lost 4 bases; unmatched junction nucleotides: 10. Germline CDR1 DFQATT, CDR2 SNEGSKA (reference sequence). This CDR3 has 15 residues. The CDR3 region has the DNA TGCAGTGCTAGGGGCATGACAGGGGTAACCACTGAAGCTTTCTTT. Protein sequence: CSARGMTGVTTEAFF.

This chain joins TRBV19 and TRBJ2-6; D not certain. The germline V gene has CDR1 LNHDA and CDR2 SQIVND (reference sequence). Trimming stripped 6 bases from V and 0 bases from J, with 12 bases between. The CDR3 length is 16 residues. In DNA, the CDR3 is TGTGCCAGTAGCCCAACGTCCCACTCTGGGGCCAACGTCCTGACTTTC. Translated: CASSPTSHSGANVLTF.

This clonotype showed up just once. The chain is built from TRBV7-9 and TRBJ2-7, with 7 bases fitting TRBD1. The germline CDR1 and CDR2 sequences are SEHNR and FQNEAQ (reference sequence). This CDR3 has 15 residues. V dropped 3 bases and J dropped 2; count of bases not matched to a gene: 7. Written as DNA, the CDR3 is TGTGCCAGCAGCTTTACAGGGGCCTACACCTACGAGCAGTACTTC. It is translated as CASSFTGAYTYEQYF.

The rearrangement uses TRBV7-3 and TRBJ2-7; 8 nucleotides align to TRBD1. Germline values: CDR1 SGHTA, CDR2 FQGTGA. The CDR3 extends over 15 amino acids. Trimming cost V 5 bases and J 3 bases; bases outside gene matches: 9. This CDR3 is CASSIQAGQGYEQYF. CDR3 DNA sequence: TGTGCCAGCAGCATACAAGCCGGACAGGGCTACGAGCAGTACTTC.

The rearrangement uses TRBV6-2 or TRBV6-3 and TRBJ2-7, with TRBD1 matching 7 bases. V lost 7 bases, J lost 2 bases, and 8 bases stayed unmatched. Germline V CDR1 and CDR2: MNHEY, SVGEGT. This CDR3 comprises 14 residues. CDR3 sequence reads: CASKFWTGTYEQYF. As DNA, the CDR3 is TGTGCCAGCAAATTTTGGACAGGAACCTACGAGCAGTACTTC.

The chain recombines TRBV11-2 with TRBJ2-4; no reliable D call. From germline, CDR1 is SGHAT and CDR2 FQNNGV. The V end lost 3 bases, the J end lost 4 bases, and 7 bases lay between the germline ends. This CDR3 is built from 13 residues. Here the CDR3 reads CASSFGQKNIQYF. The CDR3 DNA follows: TGTGCCAGCAGCTTTGGTCAGAAAAACATTCAGTACTTC.

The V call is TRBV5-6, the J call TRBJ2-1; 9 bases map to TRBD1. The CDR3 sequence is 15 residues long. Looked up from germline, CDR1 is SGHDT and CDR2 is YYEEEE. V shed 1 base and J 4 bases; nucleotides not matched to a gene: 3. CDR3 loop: CASSLLGQGYNEQFF. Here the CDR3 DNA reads TGTGCCAGCAGCTTGTTGGGACAGGGTTACAATGAGCAGTTCTTC.

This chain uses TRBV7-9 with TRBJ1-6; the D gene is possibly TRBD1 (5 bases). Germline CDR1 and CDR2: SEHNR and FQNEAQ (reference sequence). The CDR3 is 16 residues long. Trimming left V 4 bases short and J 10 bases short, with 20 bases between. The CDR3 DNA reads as TGTGCCAGCAGCTACCAAAGTGGGGGAGGGGAATCACCCCTCCACTTT. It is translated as CASSYQSGGGESPLHF.

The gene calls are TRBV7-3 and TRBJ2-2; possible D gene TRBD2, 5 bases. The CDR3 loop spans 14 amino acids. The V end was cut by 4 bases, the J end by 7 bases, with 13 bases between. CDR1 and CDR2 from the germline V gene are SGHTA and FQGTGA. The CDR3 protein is CASSSGPSGGELFF. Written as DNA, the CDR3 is TGTGCCAGCAGCTCCGGACCCAGCGGCGGGGAGCTGTTTTTT.

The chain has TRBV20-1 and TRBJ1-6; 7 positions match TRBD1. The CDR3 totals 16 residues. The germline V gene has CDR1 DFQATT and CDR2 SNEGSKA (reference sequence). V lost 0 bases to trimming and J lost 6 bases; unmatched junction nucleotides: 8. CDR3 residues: CSARELPGQSNSPLHF. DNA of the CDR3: TGCAGTGCTAGAGAGCTCCCGGGACAGAGTAATTCACCCCTCCACTTT.

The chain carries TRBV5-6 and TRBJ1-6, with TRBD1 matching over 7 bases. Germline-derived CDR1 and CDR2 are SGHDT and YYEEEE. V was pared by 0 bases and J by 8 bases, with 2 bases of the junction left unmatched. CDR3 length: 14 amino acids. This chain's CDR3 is CASSLDRGDSPLHF. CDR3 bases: TGTGCCAGCAGCTTGGACAGGGGTGATTCACCCCTCCACTTT.

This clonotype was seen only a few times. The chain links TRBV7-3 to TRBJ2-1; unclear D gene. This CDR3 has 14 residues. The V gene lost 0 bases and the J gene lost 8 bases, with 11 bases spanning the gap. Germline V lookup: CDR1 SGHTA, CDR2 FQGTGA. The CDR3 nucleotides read TGTGCCAGCAGCTTAACGCCGAGTAACCATGAGCAGTTCTTC. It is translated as CASSLTPSNHEQFF.

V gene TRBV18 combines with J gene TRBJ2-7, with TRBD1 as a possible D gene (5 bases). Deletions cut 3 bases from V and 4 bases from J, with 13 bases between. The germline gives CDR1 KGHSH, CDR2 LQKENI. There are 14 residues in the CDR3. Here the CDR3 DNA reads TGTGCCAGCTCACCGAGACAGAGCAATTACGAGCAGTACTTC. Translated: CASSPRQSNYEQYF.

The CDR3 here is CASSEFGNQPQHF. The CDR3 nucleotides read TGTGCCAGCAGTGAATTTGGCAATCAGCCCCAGCATTTT. The rearrangement joins TRBV6-1 to TRBJ1-5; D is unclear. The CDR3 runs 13 residues. Germline CDR1 reads MNHNS; CDR2 reads SASEGT. The germline V and J ends were trimmed by 2 bases and 2 bases, with 4 bases remaining between them.

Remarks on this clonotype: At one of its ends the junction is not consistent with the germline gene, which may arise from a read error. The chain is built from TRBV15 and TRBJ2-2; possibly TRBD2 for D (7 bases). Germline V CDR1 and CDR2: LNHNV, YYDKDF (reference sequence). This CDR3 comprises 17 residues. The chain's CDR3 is CATRRGGGLGNTGELFF. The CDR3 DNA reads TGTGCCACCAGGAGAGGGGGAGGACTAGGGAACACCGGGGAGCTGTTTTTT.

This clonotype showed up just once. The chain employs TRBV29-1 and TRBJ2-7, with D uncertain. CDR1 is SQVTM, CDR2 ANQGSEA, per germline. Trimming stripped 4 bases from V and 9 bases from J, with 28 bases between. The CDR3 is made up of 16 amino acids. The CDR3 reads CSVATVGPGMVGGQYF. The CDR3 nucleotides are TGCAGCGTTGCGACGGTCGGCCCAGGCATGGTGGGCGGGCAGTACTTC.

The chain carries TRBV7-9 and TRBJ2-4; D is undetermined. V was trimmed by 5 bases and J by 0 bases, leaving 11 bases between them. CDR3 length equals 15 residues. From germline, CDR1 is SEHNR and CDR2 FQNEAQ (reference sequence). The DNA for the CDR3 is TGTGCCAGCAGCATTTTACAGACAGCCAAAAACATTCAGTACTTC. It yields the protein CASSILQTAKNIQYF. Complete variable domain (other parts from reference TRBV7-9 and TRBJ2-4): DTGVSQNPRHKITKRGQNVTFRCDPISEHNRLYWYRQTLGQGPEFLTYFQNEAQLEKSRLLSDRFSAERPKGSFSTLEIQRTEQGDSAMYLCASSILQTAKNIQYFGAGTRLSVL.

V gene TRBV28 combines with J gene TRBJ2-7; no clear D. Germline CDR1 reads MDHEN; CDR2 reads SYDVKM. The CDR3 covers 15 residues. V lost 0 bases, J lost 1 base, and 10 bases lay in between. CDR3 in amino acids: CASSLWDQNSYEQYF. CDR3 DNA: TGTGCCAGCAGTTTATGGGACCAAAATTCCTACGAGCAGTACTTC.

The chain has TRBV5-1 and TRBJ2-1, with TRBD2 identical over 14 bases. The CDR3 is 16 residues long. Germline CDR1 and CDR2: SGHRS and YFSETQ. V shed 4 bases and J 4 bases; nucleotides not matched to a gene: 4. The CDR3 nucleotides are TGCGCCAGCAGCCCTCGGACTAGCGGGGGGTACAATGAGCAGTTCTTC. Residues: CASSPRTSGGYNEQFF.

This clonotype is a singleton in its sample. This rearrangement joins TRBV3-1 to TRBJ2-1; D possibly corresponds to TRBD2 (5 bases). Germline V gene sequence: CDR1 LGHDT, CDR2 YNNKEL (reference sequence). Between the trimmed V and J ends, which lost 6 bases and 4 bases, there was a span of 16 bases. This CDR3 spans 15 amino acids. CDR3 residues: CASRKGPGIYNEQFF. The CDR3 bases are TGTGCCAGCAGAAAAGGACCCGGGATATACAATGAGCAGTTCTTC.

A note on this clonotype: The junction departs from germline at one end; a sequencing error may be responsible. CDR3 DNA: TGCAGTGCTGGAGAACCGGGACGTCTCTACGAGCAGTACTTC. Translated: CSAGEPGRLYEQYF. The genes are TRBV20-1 and TRBJ2-7, with D possibly being TRBD1 or TRBD2 (5 bases each). Germline V gene data show CDR1 as DFQATT and CDR2 as SNEGSKA (reference sequence). CDR3 length: 14 residues.